This T cell receptor beta chain was profiled in a study of shared clonotypes between healthy human individuals. Whole-study results and caveats: There were few donors, and this limited the genetic and exposure-history diversity represented. A handful of donors shared approximately 5% of their naive CD4 clonotypes.

Evenly divided among several immunoSEQ plates was the genomic DNA of each subset. Sequenced by immunoSEQ multiplex PCR; TCRdb stores in-frame clones only, minus some. This table has around 2.5 million clones, more than 85% appearing once. As to this clone: Its antigen is unknown.

The CD4+ fraction was divided into a CD45RA+ naive subset and a CD45RA-negative memory subset. The CDR3 length is 16 residues. Germline CDR1 is MDHEN and CDR2 is SYDVKM. Trimming at V came to 5 bases and at J to 5 bases, leaving 12 bases not matched to a gene. This receptor was taken from a man aged 18 to 29 in good health. Some clones in this sample may be carry-over from other donors' samples. V usage is TRBV28 and J usage is TRBJ2-3, with 8 bases that match TRBD2. The sample consisted of naive CD4+ T cells from PBMCs. This sample's subset: CD45RA+ positively selected. The CDR3 DNA reads TGTGCCAGCAGTCCGTCCGGCCGGGAGGGCCGAGATACGCAGTATTTT. This encodes CASSPSGREGRDTQYF.